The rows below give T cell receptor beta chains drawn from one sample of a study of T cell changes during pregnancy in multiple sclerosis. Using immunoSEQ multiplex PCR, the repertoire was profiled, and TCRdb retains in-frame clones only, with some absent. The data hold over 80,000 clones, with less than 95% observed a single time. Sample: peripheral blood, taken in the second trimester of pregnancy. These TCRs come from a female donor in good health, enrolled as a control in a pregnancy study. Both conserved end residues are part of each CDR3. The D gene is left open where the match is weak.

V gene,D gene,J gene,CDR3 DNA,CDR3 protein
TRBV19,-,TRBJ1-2,TGTGCCAGTAGTACGTCGGCCAGGGACTATGGCTACACCTTC,CASSTSARDYGYTF
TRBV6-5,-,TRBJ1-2,TGTGCCAGCAGTTACTCGACAGCCAACTATGGCTACACCTTC,CASSYSTANYGYTF
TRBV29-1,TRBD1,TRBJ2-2,TGCAGCGTACCGGGACAGGGGGACACCGGGGAGCTGTTTTTT,CSVPGQGDTGELFF
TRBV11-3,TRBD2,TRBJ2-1,TGTGCCAGCAGCTTAGGAACTAGCGGGAGTGGGGGGGAGCAGTTCTTC,CASSLGTSGSGGEQFF
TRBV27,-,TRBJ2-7,TGTGCCAGCAGTGTCAGACAGGCCCGCTTAAGATCCTACGAGCAGTACTTC,CASSVRQARLRSYEQYF
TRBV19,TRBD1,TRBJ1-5,TGTGCCAGTAGCCTTAAGGGACAGGGGTGGCAGCCCCAGCATTTT,CASSLKGQGWQPQHF
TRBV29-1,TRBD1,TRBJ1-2,TGCAGCGTTTCACCAGGAAACACAGGGGGCTATGGCTACACCTTC,CSVSPGNTGGYGYTF
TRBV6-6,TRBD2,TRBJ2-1,TGTGCCAGCAGTTCCGTGACTAGCCGTCAGTTCTTC,CASSSVTSRQFF
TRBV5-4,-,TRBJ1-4,TGTGCCAGCAGCCTAGGGGCAGGGCTTTCCAATGAAAAACTGTTTTTT,CASSLGAGLSNEKLFF
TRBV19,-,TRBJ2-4,TGTGCCAGTAGGAACAGAGCAGACCAGGGGGGCATTCAGTACTTC,CASRNRADQGGIQYF